This T cell receptor (beta chain) was observed in a study of blood T cells in healthy people across ages. Whole-study results and caveats: Per million T cells, TCR beta diversity dropped about linearly as age rose.

Through a sample-barcoded 5' primer and a J-beta primer mix, a second PCR was run for roughly 6 to 12 cycles. Each single sample gave us at least 2.5 million CDR3-containing paired-end reads. TCRdb called the 5' RACE reads again in MiXCR, with one record for every CDR3 protein. The sample contains about 1.5 million distinct CDR3 sequences, approximately 42% of which appear only once. As regards this clonotype: What it recognizes is unknown. A junction boundary mismatches the germline segment, possibly from a read error.

The authors drew 8 to 10 milliliters of peripheral blood from each donor. This TCR derives from a woman aged 18-29 years in good health. The specimen sequenced was blood.

DNA for the CDR3: TGTGCCAGCAGCGTTGGGACTAGCGGGGGTTTCAGAGAGACCCAGTGCTTC. Residues: CASSVGTSGGFRETQCF. This chain joins TRBV9 and TRBJ2-5, with TRBD2 identical over 14 bases. CDR1 and CDR2 from the germline V gene are SGDLS and YYNGEE. There are 17 residues in the CDR3.